Listed below are T cell receptor beta chains from one sample, sequenced in a study of cytomegalovirus exposure and HLA in healthy donors. Only in-frame clones appear in the TCRdb table, and some are missing; sequencing was by immunoSEQ multiplex PCR. The sample carries approximately 150,000 clones, approximately 72% recorded once. Material for sequencing was PBMCs. All receptors derive from a female donor in good health and CMV-seronegative. CDR3s include the opening cysteine and the closing phenylalanine or tryptophan. The D gene is left open where the match is weak. Rows give clone size only sometimes, using once, few, many, or a class for an expanded clone.

clone size: .; V gene: TRBV7-2; J gene: TRBJ1-4; D gene: TRBD1; CDR3 protein: CASSPQGATNEKLFF; CDR3 DNA: TGTGCCAGCAGCCCTCAGGGGGCGACTAATGAAAAACTGTTTTTT
clone size: once; V gene: TRBV6-5; J gene: TRBJ1-5; D gene: .; CDR3 protein: CASSTGLQANQPQHF; CDR3 DNA: TGTGCCAGCAGCACGGGACTCCAGGCGAATCAGCCCCAGCATTTT
clone size: .; V gene: TRBV7-8; J gene: TRBJ2-7; D gene: TRBD1; CDR3 protein: CASEGAPSYEQYF; CDR3 DNA: TGTGCCAGCGAGGGGGCCCCATCCTACGAGCAGTACTTC
clone size: .; V gene: TRBV9; J gene: TRBJ1-6; D gene: .; CDR3 protein: CASSSSGESNSPLHF; CDR3 DNA: TGTGCCAGCAGCTCCTCCGGGGAGTCGAATTCACCCCTCCACTTT
clone size: .; V gene: TRBV27; J gene: TRBJ1-5; D gene: .; CDR3 protein: CASSYYSNQPQHF; CDR3 DNA: TGTGCCAGCAGCTATTATAGCAATCAGCCCCAGCATTTT
clone size: .; V gene: TRBV27; J gene: TRBJ2-1; D gene: TRBD1; CDR3 protein: CASSSGGPYNEQFF; CDR3 DNA: TGTGCCAGCAGTTCAGGGGGACCTTACAATGAGCAGTTCTTC
clone size: .; V gene: TRBV6-1; J gene: TRBJ1-1; D gene: .; CDR3 protein: CASSEARWMNTEAFF; CDR3 DNA: TGTGCCAGCAGTGAAGCGCGGTGGATGAACACTGAAGCTTTCTTT
clone size: .; V gene: TRBV6-4; J gene: TRBJ1-6; D gene: .; CDR3 protein: CASSEGARGARSPLHF; CDR3 DNA: TGTGCCAGCAGCGAGGGAGCCCGGGGGGCGCGATCACCCCTCCACTTT
clone size: few; V gene: TRBV6-5; J gene: TRBJ1-6; D gene: .; CDR3 protein: CASSYDSNSPLHF; CDR3 DNA: TGTGCCAGCAGTTACGACAGTAATTCACCCCTCCACTTT
clone size: .; V gene: TRBV4-2; J gene: TRBJ2-5; D gene: TRBD2; CDR3 protein: CASSLPGLAGETQYF; CDR3 DNA: TGTGCCAGCAGCCTTCCGGGACTAGCGGGAGAGACCCAGTACTTC
clone size: .; V gene: TRBV2; J gene: TRBJ2-7; D gene: TRBD1; CDR3 protein: CASSRGTGTYEQYF; CDR3 DNA: TGTGCCAGCAGTCGGGGGACAGGGACCTACGAGCAGTACTTC
clone size: once; V gene: TRBV2; J gene: TRBJ2-7; D gene: .; CDR3 protein: CASSEVVLASSYEQYF; CDR3 DNA: TGTGCCAGCAGTGAAGTTGTTTTAGCGAGCTCCTACGAGCAGTACTTC
clone size: .; V gene: TRBV5-6; J gene: TRBJ1-6; D gene: .; CDR3 protein: CASSSGFGQLNSPLHF; CDR3 DNA: TGTGCCAGCAGCTCGGGTTTCGGACAGCTAAATTCACCCCTCCACTTT
clone size: .; V gene: TRBV18; J gene: TRBJ1-4; D gene: .; CDR3 protein: CASSPPSLTREKLFF; CDR3 DNA: TGTGCCAGCTCACCACCGAGCTTGACTAGGGAAAAACTGTTTTTT
clone size: .; V gene: TRBV6-5; J gene: TRBJ2-3; D gene: .; CDR3 protein: CASSWNRGDYPDTQYF; CDR3 DNA: TGTGCCAGCAGTTGGAACAGGGGGGACTACCCAGATACGCAGTATTTT
clone size: .; V gene: TRBV14; J gene: TRBJ2-3; D gene: TRBD2; CDR3 protein: CASSKRGLAGGDTQYF; CDR3 DNA: TGTGCCAGCAGCAAGAGGGGACTAGCGGGAGGAGATACGCAGTATTTT
clone size: .; V gene: TRBV5-6; J gene: TRBJ2-5; D gene: TRBD1; CDR3 protein: CASSRQGQEETQYF; CDR3 DNA: TGTGCCAGCAGCAGGCAGGGACAGGAAGAGACCCAGTACTTC
clone size: .; V gene: TRBV9; J gene: TRBJ2-7; D gene: TRBD2; CDR3 protein: CASSAFSGSSYEQYF; CDR3 DNA: TGTGCCAGCAGCGCGTTTAGCGGGAGTTCCTACGAGCAGTACTTC
clone size: .; V gene: TRBV2; J gene: TRBJ1-2; D gene: .; CDR3 protein: CASSEQNYGYTF; CDR3 DNA: TGTGCCAGCAGTGAACAGAACTATGGCTACACCTTC
clone size: .; V gene: TRBV5-1; J gene: TRBJ1-1; D gene: .; CDR3 protein: CASSGIGVNTEAFF; CDR3 DNA: TGCGCCAGCAGCGGGATAGGGGTGAACACTGAAGCTTTCTTT
clone size: .; V gene: TRBV14; J gene: TRBJ2-1; D gene: .; CDR3 protein: CASSQEKGVGYNEQFF; CDR3 DNA: TGTGCCAGCAGCCAGGAAAAGGGGGTAGGGTACAATGAGCAGTTCTTC
clone size: .; V gene: TRBV4-1; J gene: TRBJ2-3; D gene: .; CDR3 protein: CASSQGRGGRSTDTQYF; CDR3 DNA: TGCGCCAGCAGCCAAGGAAGGGGGGGCCGAAGCACAGATACGCAGTATTTT
clone size: .; V gene: TRBV18; J gene: TRBJ1-1; D gene: .; CDR3 protein: CASSRQMAEAFF; CDR3 DNA: TGTGCCAGCTCCAGACAGATGGCTGAAGCTTTCTTT
clone size: .; V gene: TRBV28; J gene: TRBJ2-7; D gene: .; CDR3 protein: CASSLGGSSYEQYF; CDR3 DNA: TGTGCCAGCAGCCTCGGAGGGTCCTCCTACGAGCAGTACTTC
clone size: .; V gene: TRBV4-1; J gene: TRBJ1-4; D gene: .; CDR3 protein: CASSQGRARAKATNEKLFF; CDR3 DNA: TGCGCCAGCAGCCAAGGAAGGGCCAGGGCGAAGGCTACTAATGAAAAACTGTTTTTT
clone size: .; V gene: TRBV19; J gene: TRBJ1-5; D gene: .; CDR3 protein: CASNSPRLDQPQHF; CDR3 DNA: TGTGCCAGTAATTCTCCCCGGTTGGATCAGCCCCAGCATTTT
clone size: few; V gene: TRBV5-8; J gene: TRBJ1-5; D gene: .; CDR3 protein: CASSLLSGSNQPQHF; CDR3 DNA: TGTGCCAGCAGCTTGTTATCAGGGTCCAATCAGCCCCAGCATTTT
clone size: .; V gene: TRBV4-3; J gene: TRBJ1-5; D gene: .; CDR3 protein: CASSQDSWGGRPQHF; CDR3 DNA: TGCGCCAGCAGCCAAGATTCGTGGGGGGGGCGGCCCCAGCATTTT
clone size: .; V gene: TRBV30; J gene: TRBJ1-2; D gene: .; CDR3 protein: CAWSVWGGGYTF; CDR3 DNA: TGTGCCTGGAGTGTATGGGGGGGTGGCTACACCTTC
clone size: .; V gene: TRBV18; J gene: TRBJ2-5; D gene: .; CDR3 protein: CASSLPEETQYF; CDR3 DNA: TGTGCCAGCTCACTCCCGGAAGAGACCCAGTACTTC
clone size: few; V gene: TRBV5-4; J gene: TRBJ2-5; D gene: TRBD1; CDR3 protein: CASSVKGQGGETQYF; CDR3 DNA: TGTGCCAGCAGCGTAAAGGGACAGGGAGGAGAGACCCAGTACTTC
clone size: .; V gene: TRBV25-1; J gene: TRBJ1-5; D gene: TRBD1; CDR3 protein: CASSDRQGEQPQHF; CDR3 DNA: TGTGCCAGCAGTGATCGACAGGGGGAACAGCCCCAGCATTTT
clone size: .; V gene: TRBV13; J gene: TRBJ2-1; D gene: .; CDR3 protein: CASSPTRNEQFF; CDR3 DNA: TGTGCCAGCAGCCCTACTAGGAATGAGCAGTTCTTC
clone size: .; V gene: TRBV9; J gene: TRBJ2-3; D gene: .; CDR3 protein: CASSVGDSEADTQYF; CDR3 DNA: TGTGCCAGCAGCGTGGGGGACTCAGAGGCAGATACGCAGTATTTT
clone size: .; V gene: TRBV2; J gene: TRBJ2-3; D gene: .; CDR3 protein: CASSEGGAGTDTQYF; CDR3 DNA: TGTGCCAGCAGTGAGGGTGGGGCGGGCACAGATACGCAGTATTTT